This T cell receptor (beta chain) was captured in a study of regulatory T cells in long-lasting Graves disease. Whole-study findings and limits: Limited sample numbers may have lowered accuracy. Compared with new cases, persistent Graves' patients showed reduced TCR diversity.

This CDR3 has 15 residues. V dropped 8 bases and J dropped 2 bases, with 17 bases sitting between them. HTBI primers from iRepertoire and Arm-PCR of CDR3 regions yielded the TCR beta libraries. In the authors' workflow: The samples included under 75 TRBV and approximately 15 TRBJ segments. TCRdb fed the multiplex PCR reads into MiXCR, producing one record per CDR3 protein. The V and J calls were determined by TCRdb, not by the authors. Of 300,000 or so distinct CDR3 sequences listed, 15% to 20% are singletons. Indicated time point: persistent/refractory GD, antithyroid drugs over 5 years with positive TRAb. The authors made the TCR library using RNA they extracted from PBMCs. The patient group derived from an endocrinology department in Xi'an, China. Regarding this clonotype: The antigen is not known.

The clonotype originates from a female donor with Graves disease. The starting material was peripheral blood mononuclear cells (PBMCs), obtained when the disease was refractory, from a patient treated with antithyroid drugs. The chain links TRBV12-3 or TRBV12-4 to TRBJ2-3, with D perhaps TRBD2 (5 bases). CDR3 nucleotide sequence: TGTGCCAGCTCACCTGGGAGCGGTCCCACAGATACGCAGTATTTT. It codes for CASSPGSGPTDTQYF.